This entry lists 19 T cell receptor beta chains sequenced from one sample in a study of T cells in Graves' hyperthyroidism and ophthalmopathy. TCR beta CDR3 regions were amplified from RNA transcripts. A set of HTBI primers served as the primers for a first-round RT-PCR of the TCR CDR3. TCRdb re-analysed the multiplex PCR reads in MiXCR, keeping a single row per CDR3 protein. The sample lists around 600,000 distinct CDR3 sequences; approximately 16% were seen once. The sequencing input was blood. The receptors here all came from a woman between 35 and 50 years old with Graves' ophthalmopathy.

The sample holds a few counts of this clonotype. The gene calls are TRBV2 and TRBJ2-1; 9 positions agree with TRBD2. The CDR3 contains 15 residues. Trimming took 7 bases from V and 7 from J; bases not matched to a gene: 11. The V gene's germline CDR1 is SNHLY and CDR2 FYNNEI. DNA of the CDR3: TGTGCCAGCATTTATCTAGCGGGGAGTAATAATGAGCAGTTCTTC. Protein product: CASIYLAGSNNEQFF.

This clonotype showed up just a few times. The chain is built from TRBV7-9 and TRBJ1-2; tentatively, D is TRBD1 (5 bases). Germline CDR1 reads SEHNR; CDR2 reads FQNEAQ (reference sequence). This CDR3 is built from 16 residues. V lost 0 bases and J 2 bases, leaving 13 bases between the germline ends. As DNA, the CDR3 is TGTGCCAGCAGCTTAGCCCAGGGACGGAGGAACTATGGCTACACCTTC. This gives the protein CASSLAQGRRNYGYTF.

In this sample, this clonotype turned up a few times. The chain joins TRBV28 to TRBJ2-2, with TRBD1 as a possible D gene (6 bases). With 3 bases removed from V and 5 bases from J, the gap between germline ends came to 10 bases. The CDR3 runs to 14 residues. Germline CDR1 and CDR2: MDHEN and SYDVKM. CDR3 DNA: TGTGCCAGCAGTTTTGAACAGGGAACCGGGGAGCTGTTTTTT. This translates into CASSFEQGTGELFF.

The V and J genes are TRBV9 and TRBJ2-2; 9 bases line up with TRBD2. Germline values: CDR1 SGDLS, CDR2 YYNGEE. After removal of 2 bases from V and 3 bases from J, the junction contained 8 bases not matched to a gene. This CDR3 has 17 amino acids. CDR3 sequence reads: CASSVGNGGRDTGELFF. CDR3 nucleotides: TGTGCCAGCAGCGTGGGAAACGGCGGGAGGGACACCGGGGAGCTGTTTTTT.

This clonotype was found many times. This chain connects TRBV30 to TRBJ2-1; 12 bases match TRBD2. Germline loops: CDR1 GTSNPN, CDR2 SVGIG (reference sequence). V lost 5 bases to trimming and J lost 5 bases; unmatched junction nucleotides: 7. The CDR3 extends over 15 amino acids. The CDR3 reads CAWEVLAGGHNEQFF. The CDR3 DNA is TGTGCCTGGGAAGTCCTAGCGGGAGGGCACAATGAGCAGTTCTTC.

This clonotype has just one count. The rearrangement joins TRBV6-2 or TRBV6-3 to TRBJ2-2; D tentatively fits TRBD1 or TRBD2 (5 bases each). Trimming took 4 bases from V and 7 from J, leaving 19 bases between them. The CDR3 totals 16 residues. Per germline, CDR1 MNHEY and CDR2 SVGEGT. This CDR3 reads CASSSYVGTPGGELFF. The CDR3 coding sequence is TGTGCCAGCAGTTCTTATGTCGGGACCCCCGGCGGGGAGCTGTTTTTT.

The chain links TRBV20-1 to TRBJ2-7, with TRBD2 identical over 8 bases. With V trimmed by 0 bases and J by 2 bases, 9 bases remained unmatched. The CDR3 has 16 amino acids. Germline values: CDR1 DFQATT, CDR2 SNEGSKA (reference sequence). DNA of the CDR3: TGCAGTGCTAGAGATACCAGCGGGGGCCGACCCTACGAGCAGTACTTC. Amino acid sequence: CSARDTSGGRPYEQYF.

Many counts were recorded for this clonotype. The chain's CDR3 is CASSPSRDTQYF. Written as DNA, the CDR3 is TGTGCCAGCAGTCCCAGCCGAGATACGCAGTATTTT. The rearrangement uses TRBV12-3 or TRBV12-4 and TRBJ2-3; no clear D. The CDR3 totals 12 residues. Deletions cut 5 bases from V and 5 bases from J, with 8 bases between.

In its sample, this clonotype was seen many times. The chain combines TRBV7-2 with TRBJ2-7, with a weak D call TRBD2 (6 bases). The CDR3 is 15 amino acids. Germline assignment: CDR1 SGHTA and CDR2 FQGNSA. Trimming removed 5 bases at V and 0 bases at J, with 14 bases between. The CDR3 protein is CASSRGDSDSYEQYF. In DNA, the CDR3 is TGTGCCAGCAGCCGAGGGGACTCTGACTCCTACGAGCAGTACTTC.

A few counts support this clonotype. This rearrangement joins TRBV4-1 to TRBJ1-2; no clear D. This CDR3 spans 15 amino acids. V was clipped by 0 bases and J by 2 bases, with 10 bases between them. Germline lookup yields CDR1 MGHRA and CDR2 YSYEKL. CDR3 loop: CASSQEGRANYGYTF. CDR3 sequence (DNA): TGCGCCAGCAGCCAAGAAGGACGGGCAAACTATGGCTACACCTTC.

Many counts were recorded for this clonotype. The chain combines TRBV9 with TRBJ1-1, with 7 bases fitting TRBD1. There are 13 residues in the CDR3. Germline-derived CDR1 and CDR2 are SGDLS and YYNGEE. Unmatched junction bases numbered 10, after V lost 6 bases and J lost 8 bases. The DNA for the CDR3 is TGTGCCAGCACCACGGCAGGGGGAGAAGAAGCTTTCTTT. It is translated as CASTTAGGEEAFF. Together with reference TRBV9 and TRBJ1-1, the CDR3 gives the full variable domain: DSGVTQTPKHLITATGQRVTLRCSPRSGDLSVYWYQQSLDQGLQFLIQYYNGEERAKGNILERFSAQQFPDLHSELNLSSLELGDSALYFCASTTAGGEEAFFGQGTRLTVV.

This clonotype was detected a few times. This chain uses TRBV20-1 with TRBJ2-4, with 7 nucleotides matching TRBD1. CDR1 DFQATT and CDR2 SNEGSKA come from the germline V gene (reference sequence). The CDR3 is made up of 14 amino acids. V shed 6 bases and J 4 bases; nucleotides not matched to a gene: 9. CDR3 bases: TGCAGTGCAATACCGGGACAGCTAAAAAACATTCAGTACTTC. This translates into CSAIPGQLKNIQYF.

This clonotype was picked up many times. The V call is TRBV7-9, the J call TRBJ2-1; 15 bases match TRBD2. This CDR3 is built from 16 residues. With V trimmed by 3 bases and J by 8 bases, 5 bases remained unmatched. Germline CDR1 reads SEHNR; CDR2 reads FQNEAQ (reference sequence). The CDR3: CASSLGLAGGLDEQFF. Here the CDR3 DNA reads TGTGCCAGCAGCTTGGGACTAGCGGGGGGACTCGATGAGCAGTTCTTC.

This clonotype showed up just a few times. The V and J genes are TRBV7-2 and TRBJ1-2; tentative D call: TRBD1 (5 bases). The CDR3 runs 15 residues. The ends were cut back, 6 bases at V and 3 bases at J, with 17 bases in the middle. CDR1 is SGHTA, CDR2 FQGNSA, per germline. CDR3 in amino acids: CASRGTEGRDYGYTF. In nucleotides, the CDR3 is TGTGCCAGCAGGGGGACGGAAGGGAGGGACTATGGCTACACCTTC.

This chain connects TRBV28 to TRBJ1-2; D uncertain. The CDR3 covers 11 residues. Germline V CDR1 and CDR2: MDHEN, SYDVKM. V dropped 3 bases and J dropped 3 bases, with 2 bases sitting between them. CDR3 nucleotides: TGTGCCAGCAGTTTTGACTATGGCTACACCTTC. Its protein product is CASSFDYGYTF.

This clonotype appeared many times. The rearrangement joins TRBV20-1 to TRBJ1-6; 9 bases are shared with TRBD1. Germline values: CDR1 DFQATT, CDR2 SNEGSKA (reference sequence). V lost 6 bases to trimming and J lost 4 bases; unmatched junction nucleotides: 13. This CDR3 spans 17 amino acids. The CDR3 is CSAPRPGQGGYNSPLHF. The DNA of the CDR3 is TGCAGTGCCCCTCGTCCGGGACAGGGAGGGTATAATTCACCCCTCCACTTT.

This clonotype was detected ten times or more. The V call is TRBV7-3, the J call TRBJ2-1; 10 nucleotides agree with TRBD2. J gave up 7 bases and V 3 bases, and 9 bases lay outside the gene matches. CDR1 and CDR2 from the germline V gene are SGHTA and FQGTGA. There are 16 residues in the CDR3. Here the CDR3 reads CASSFQAGGPNNEQFF. In DNA, the CDR3 is TGTGCCAGCAGCTTCCAAGCGGGAGGGCCTAATAATGAGCAGTTCTTC.

This clonotype was seen a handful of times. This chain uses TRBV29-1 with TRBJ1-1, with D perhaps matching TRBD1 (5 bases). The CDR3 length is 14 residues. CDR1 SQVTM and CDR2 ANQGSEA come from the germline V gene. As DNA, the CDR3 is TGCAAGACGGACAACTCAGGCTGGAACACTGAAGCTTTCTTT. This encodes CKTDNSGWNTEAFF.

The sample holds many counts of this clonotype. J is TRBJ1-4 and V is TRBV12-3 or TRBV12-4; TRBD1 matches 8 bases. This CDR3 spans 16 amino acids. Trimming removed 6 bases from V and 2 bases from J; junction bases left unmatched: 8. CDR3 amino acids: CASSSTGAGTNEKLFF. The DNA for the CDR3 is TGTGCCAGCAGCTCGACAGGGGCAGGGACTAATGAAAAACTGTTTTTT.